This TCR beta chain was identified during a study of CD8 T cells in Susac syndrome. CD8+ and CD4+ T cells from blood underwent TCR beta sequencing, which was carried out in a high-throughput format. Included as multiple sclerosis controls were treatment-naive patients who had stable or active relapsing-remitting disease. The authors negatively isolated CD8+ and CD4+ T cells and FACS-enriched TEMRA cells. Germline V lookup: CDR1 LGHDT, CDR2 YNNKEL (reference sequence). Germline trimming cut 2 bases from V and 9 bases from J; bases unmatched to any gene: 3. The CDR3 has 15 residues. With random hexamers, roughly 0.45 to 1 ug RNA was reverse transcribed. It was immunoSEQ multiplex PCR that amplified TCR beta CDR3 across 54 Vbeta and 13 Jbeta. TCRdb reprocessed the immunoSEQ multiplex PCR reads with MiXCR, giving one entry per CDR3 protein. The table includes roughly 330,000 distinct CDR3 sequences, 92% detected once.

The sample holds one count of this clonotype. The chain couples TRBV3-1 to TRBJ1-6; TRBD1 aligns across 11 bases. Input material: CD4+ T cells from PBMCs. This TCR came from a human donor with multiple sclerosis. CDR3 sequence: CASSQRGQGGSPLHF. DNA for the CDR3: TGTGCCAGCAGCCAAAGGGGACAGGGGGGTTCACCCCTCCACTTT.